Listed below are T cell receptor beta chains from one sample, sequenced in a study of shared clonotypes between healthy human individuals. Sequenced by immunoSEQ multiplex PCR; TCRdb stores in-frame clones only, minus some. The sample has some 1.1 million clones; 70% to 85% are singletons. Specimen: memory CD4+ T cells from PBMCs. Receptor source: a man aged 18 to 35 in good health. Some clones in this sample may be carry-over from other donors' samples. Each CDR3 is given with its conserved first and last residue. The D gene is left open where the match is weak. Some rows mark clone size as missing; the rest say once, few, many or name a class of expanded clone.

d_call,v_call,j_call,clone_size,cdr3_aa,cdr3_nt
NA,TRBV19,TRBJ2-1,NA,CASSIQLYNEQFF,TGTGCCAGTAGTATACAACTATACAATGAGCAGTTCTTC
NA,TRBV5-4,TRBJ1-3,NA,CASSSGIGAGNTIYF,TGTGCCAGCAGCTCAGGGATCGGGGCTGGAAACACCATATATTTT
NA,TRBV6-5,TRBJ1-1,NA,CASRPQENTEAFF,TGTGCCAGCAGGCCACAGGAGAACACTGAAGCTTTCTTT
NA,TRBV11-1,TRBJ2-5,NA,CASSSDSHPGPQYF,TGTGCCAGCAGCTCGGACAGCCACCCCGGGCCCCAGTACTTC
NA,TRBV5-1,TRBJ2-7,NA,CASSLPGNEQYF,TGCGCCAGCAGCTTACCAGGGAACGAGCAGTACTTC
NA,TRBV4-1,TRBJ1-5,NA,CASSQGPGVSNQPQHF,TGCGCCAGCAGCCAAGGTCCAGGAGTTAGCAATCAGCCCCAGCATTTT
NA,TRBV5-4,TRBJ2-2,once,CASSLGRVGELFF,TGTGCCAGCAGCTTGGGGCGGGTCGGGGAGCTGTTTTTT
NA,TRBV9,TRBJ1-2,NA,CASSGTSYGYTF,TGTGCCAGCTCCGGGACGAGTTATGGCTACACCTTC
NA,TRBV5-6,TRBJ2-7,many,CASSLFAGDRSYEQYF,TGTGCCAGCAGCTTGTTCGCCGGCGACCGCTCCTACGAGCAGTACTTC
NA,TRBV7-6,TRBJ2-7,NA,CASSLEPGREQYF,TGTGCCAGCAGCTTAGAACCAGGGAGGGAGCAGTACTTC
NA,TRBV28,TRBJ1-3,NA,CASRQGGAGNTIYF,TGTGCCAGCAGACAGGGAGGTGCTGGAAACACCATATATTTT
TRBD2,TRBV14,TRBJ2-1,NA,CASSPQLGGRQLLSSYNEQFF,TGTGCCAGCAGCCCGCAGTTGGGCGGGAGGCAACTGCTGAGCTCCTACAATGAGCAGTTCTTC
NA,TRBV19,TRBJ1-2,NA,CATKKVPGGDRTYGYTF,TGTGCCACCAAAAAAGTCCCTGGGGGAGACCGCACCTATGGCTACACCTTC
NA,TRBV5-1,TRBJ2-3,NA,CASSSRLGTDTQYF,TGCGCCAGCAGCTCTCGGTTGGGCACAGATACGCAGTATTTT